This passage covers 24 T cell receptor beta chains from one sample sequenced in a study of T cells in localized non-small cell lung cancer. The method was immunoSEQ multiplex PCR; TCRdb's version includes in-frame clones alone and lacks a portion of them. The sample has some 25,000 clones, 81% seen once. The sequenced sample was peripheral blood, obtained before any cancer treatment. These receptors originate from a man between 35 and 75 years old with stage III squamous cell lung carcinoma.

This rearrangement joins TRBV7-3 to TRBJ2-3; D uncertain. The V end lost 3 bases, the J end lost 4 bases, and 5 bases lay between the germline ends. Germline V gene lookup returns CDR1 SGHTA and CDR2 FQGTGA. The CDR3 is 12 amino acids. The CDR3 sequence is CASSFVSDTQYF. CDR3 DNA sequence: TGTGCCAGCAGCTTCGTGTCAGATACGCAGTATTTT.

The rearrangement links TRBV7-9 to TRBJ2-1; D gene unclear. Germline V gives CDR1 SEHNR, CDR2 FQNEAQ (reference sequence). The V end lost 8 bases, the J end lost 7 bases, and 6 bases lay between the germline ends. This CDR3 is built from 10 residues. The CDR3 coding sequence is TGTGCCAGCCCAGATAATGAGCAGTTCTTC. Residues: CASPDNEQFF.

The chain is built from TRBV6-1 and TRBJ1-2; D not certain. Looked up from germline, CDR1 is MNHNS and CDR2 is SASEGT. Trimming took off 0 bases at V and 4 bases at J, with 18 bases between the two ends. The CDR3 loop spans 17 amino acids. This chain's CDR3 is CASSEALWVVRLYGYTF. DNA for the CDR3: TGTGCCAGCAGTGAAGCGCTCTGGGTAGTACGCCTCTATGGCTACACCTTC.

This clone was seen a few times. This chain connects TRBV5-1 to TRBJ2-1; 11 bases map to TRBD2. The CDR3 covers 19 residues. V was clipped by 0 bases and J by 2 bases; unmatched bases: 10. The germline V gene encodes CDR1 SGHRS and CDR2 YFSETQ. The CDR3 sequence: CASSLVSGGEISTYNEQFF. CDR3 sequence (DNA): TGCGCCAGCAGCTTGGTTAGCGGGGGGGAAATTTCGACCTACAATGAGCAGTTCTTC.

The gene calls are TRBV7-8 and TRBJ2-1; TRBD2 matches 11 bases. Germline V gene data show CDR1 as SGHVS and CDR2 as FQNEAQ. The V segment lost 1 base and the J segment 6 bases; nucleotides outside the gene matches: 5. The CDR3 totals 16 residues. CDR3 DNA sequence: TGTGCCAGCAGCTTAGACCGACTAGCGGGGTCCAATGAGCAGTTCTTC. Protein: CASSLDRLAGSNEQFF.

The gene calls are TRBV29-1 and TRBJ2-1; perhaps D is TRBD1 or TRBD2 (6 bases each). The CDR3 contains 13 residues. Between the trimmed V and J ends, which lost 8 bases and 5 bases, there was a span of 16 bases. Germline values: CDR1 SQVTM, CDR2 ANQGSEA. CDR3 sequence reads: CSSSRRGDNEQFF. As DNA, the CDR3 is TGCAGCTCCTCCCGTAGGGGGGACAATGAGCAGTTCTTC.

This chain uses TRBV7-9 with TRBJ2-5; D is perhaps TRBD2 (6 bases). This CDR3 is built from 17 residues. Germline V gene data show CDR1 as SEHNR and CDR2 as FQNEAQ (reference sequence). The V and J ends lost 1 base and 0 bases respectively, with 15 bases between them. The chain's CDR3 is CASSLEPAAGYQETQYF. The DNA of the CDR3 is TGTGCCAGCAGCTTAGAACCCGCGGCGGGGTACCAAGAGACCCAGTACTTC. Full variable domain (missing parts from reference TRBV7-9 and TRBJ2-5): DTGVSQNPRHKITKRGQNVTFRCDPISEHNRLYWYRQTLGQGPEFLTYFQNEAQLEKSRLLSDRFSAERPKGSFSTLEIQRTEQGDSAMYLCASSLEPAAGYQETQYFGPGTRLLVL.

The rearrangement joins TRBV5-8 to TRBJ2-1; no definite D call. The ends were cut back, 0 bases at V and 7 bases at J, with 11 bases in the middle. The CDR3 sequence is 14 residues long. Germline lookup yields CDR1 SGHTS and CDR2 YDEGEE. The CDR3 DNA reads as TGTGCCAGCAGCTTGGACCTGGGAACGAATGAGCAGTTCTTC. It encodes CASSLDLGTNEQFF.

The rearrangement uses TRBV14 and TRBJ2-3; 7 bases are shared with TRBD2. J lost 2 bases, V lost 4 bases, and 9 bases had no gene match. Germline lookup yields CDR1 SGHDN and CDR2 FVKESK. The CDR3 loop spans 16 amino acids. The CDR3 nucleotides are TGTGCCAGCAGCCCGACCCTAGCGGTTATCACAGATACGCAGTATTTT. This encodes CASSPTLAVITDTQYF.

The chain recombines TRBV28 with TRBJ1-1; D unclear. This CDR3 is 15 amino acids long. V was cut by 4 bases and J by 1 base, with 13 bases left in between. Per the germline V gene, CDR1 is MDHEN and CDR2 is SYDVKM. The CDR3 DNA follows: TGTGCCAGCAGTTCGTCGCAAACGAGGAACACTGAAGCTTTCTTT. Amino acid sequence: CASSSSQTRNTEAFF.

The rearrangement joins TRBV4-1 to TRBJ1-6; a possible D gene is TRBD1 (5 bases). Trimming left V 4 bases short and J 7 bases short, with 11 bases between. CDR1 MGHRA and CDR2 YSYEKL come from the germline V gene. CDR3 length: 14 amino acids. CDR3: CASSPGRGNSPLHF. CDR3 DNA sequence: TGCGCCAGCAGCCCCGGGAGGGGAAATTCACCCCTCCACTTT.

This clone was detected only once. The rearrangement links TRBV30 to TRBJ1-6, with a tentative D call TRBD1 (5 bases). The germline V and J ends were trimmed by 5 bases and 16 bases, with 12 bases remaining between them. This CDR3 spans 10 amino acids. CDR1 and CDR2 from the germline V gene are GTSNPN and SVGIG (reference sequence). CDR3 nucleotide sequence: TGTGCCTGGGGGGGGTCCCAACTCCACTTT. Protein: CAWGGSQLHF.

This chain links TRBV7-9 with TRBJ1-3; D is unclear. The CDR3 is 14 amino acids. Looked up from germline, CDR1 is SEHNR and CDR2 is FQNEAQ (reference sequence). Trimming took 2 bases from V and 4 from J, leaving 9 bases between them. CDR3 loop: CASSLISQGNTIYF. The CDR3 nucleotides are TGTGCCAGCAGCTTAATTTCCCAGGGAAACACCATATATTTT.

V and J are TRBV11-2 and TRBJ1-1; a possible D gene is TRBD1 (5 bases). This CDR3 region has 14 residues. Looked up from germline, CDR1 is SGHAT and CDR2 is FQNNGV. Trimming stripped 4 bases from V and 6 bases from J, with 15 bases between. The CDR3 protein is CASSSFSGSAEAFF. The CDR3 coding sequence is TGTGCCAGCAGCTCTTTCTCAGGGAGCGCTGAAGCTTTCTTT.

The chain links TRBV14 to TRBJ2-3; D remains ambiguous. Trimming pared 0 bases from V and 8 bases from J, leaving 9 bases between. The CDR3 is 13 amino acids. Germline V gene lookup returns CDR1 SGHDN and CDR2 FVKESK. The CDR3 sequence is CASSQDQRGTQYF. Here the CDR3 DNA reads TGTGCCAGCAGCCAAGATCAAAGAGGTACGCAGTATTTT.

This clone was seen a handful of times. The chain recombines TRBV5-4 with TRBJ1-1; 9 bases are shared with TRBD1. CDR3 length: 16 amino acids. Losses at the gene ends were 4 bases for V and 3 bases for J; bases not matched to a gene: 10. Germline-derived CDR1 and CDR2 are SGHNT and YYREEE (reference sequence). The CDR3 loop is CASSQGQGPWDTEAFF. CDR3 nucleotide sequence: TGTGCCAGCAGCCAGGGACAGGGCCCGTGGGACACTGAAGCTTTCTTT.

This chain uses TRBV2 with TRBJ2-4; no firm D call. The length of the CDR3 is 14 residues. V was shortened by 5 bases and J by 2 bases, with 10 bases between the two germline ends. The germline gives CDR1 SNHLY, CDR2 FYNNEI. CDR3 nucleotides: TGTGCCAGCAGTTACGATCTGACCAAAAACATTCAGTACTTC. It is translated as CASSYDLTKNIQYF.

V and J are TRBV20-1 and TRBJ2-7; D gene ambiguous. Germline loops: CDR1 DFQATT, CDR2 SNEGSKA (reference sequence). This CDR3 comprises 11 residues. V was cut by 6 bases and J by 0 bases, with 6 bases left in between. The CDR3 nucleotides are TGCAGTGCCGTGGGCTCCTACGAGCAGTACTTC. Translating gives CSAVGSYEQYF.

V usage is TRBV7-2 and J usage is TRBJ1-3; D remains ambiguous. The V end was cut by 3 bases, the J end by 0 bases, with 6 bases between. CDR3 length equals 14 residues. Germline CDR1 SGHTA, CDR2 FQGNSA. CDR3 bases: TGTGCCAGCAGCTTTTTCAGCTCTGGAAACACCATATATTTT. Translation gives CASSFFSSGNTIYF.

The chain combines TRBV7-2 with TRBJ2-1, with D perhaps assigned TRBD1 or TRBD2 (6 bases each). Germline lookup yields CDR1 SGHTA and CDR2 FQGNSA. The CDR3 is 14 amino acids. V was cut by 5 bases and J by 3 bases, with 11 bases left in between. CDR3 in DNA: TGTGCCAGCAGCACCGGGGGCCGCTACAATGAGCAGTTCTTC. Its protein is CASSTGGRYNEQFF.

The V call is TRBV19, the J call TRBJ1-5; TRBD1 might be the D (6 bases). V dropped 7 bases and J dropped 4 bases, with 11 bases sitting between them. The V gene's germline CDR1 is LNHDA and CDR2 SQIVND (reference sequence). This CDR3 has 13 residues. CDR3 sequence (DNA): TGTGCCAGTATCTCAGGGGCAAATCAGCCCCAGCATTTT. Amino acid sequence: CASISGANQPQHF.

A word on this clone: The same CDR3 is also encoded by other DNA sequences in this sample. V is TRBV28 and J is TRBJ2-1; a possible D gene is TRBD2 (6 bases). CDR1 is MDHEN, CDR2 SYDVKM, per germline. V lost 6 bases and J lost 6, with 15 bases in between. This CDR3 contains 14 residues. CDR3 nucleotide sequence: TGTGCCAGCAGGAGCTGGGGGGAAGGCAATGAGCAGTTCTTC. Translating gives CASRSWGEGNEQFF.

This clone came up a few times. The chain combines TRBV28 with TRBJ1-1; 8 bases match TRBD1. The trim removed 6 bases at V and 9 bases at J, leaving 9 bases unmatched. The CDR3 is 13 residues long. Germline-derived CDR1 and CDR2 are MDHEN and SYDVKM. The CDR3 DNA sequence: TGTGCCAGCAGGCAGGGGGCGAGGGGGCAAGCTTTCTTT. It codes for CASRQGARGQAFF.

This chain joins TRBV6-1 and TRBJ1-1, with 11 positions matching TRBD1. The CDR3 extends over 14 amino acids. With 7 bases clipped from V and 5 bases from J, the junction kept 6 bases outside the gene matches. The germline V gene has CDR1 MNHNS and CDR2 SASEGT. The CDR3 sequence is CASIFGTGGTEAFF. The CDR3 DNA reads as TGTGCCAGCATATTCGGGACAGGGGGTACTGAAGCTTTCTTT.